This TCR beta chain emerged from a study of T cell repertoires in cytomegalovirus infection. Study as a whole: The public TCR beta signatures pointed to both CMV infection and matching HLA type. General study points: CMV carriers with the relevant HLA were identified by cumulative public TCR beta family frequency. CMV-specific TCR beta clonotypes restricted by HLA-C were the ones dominating the ex vivo response.

Each CDR3 protein gets one entry after TCRdb re-called the reads with MiXCR. The sample consists of 350,000 to 400,000 distinct CDR3 sequences, around a third of them appearing once. CDR1 LGHDT and CDR2 YNNKEL come from the germline V gene (reference sequence). Trimming shortened V by 4 bases and J by 3 bases, and 16 bases separated the two germline ends. The CDR3 contains 15 residues. To note about this clonotype: Antigen unknown.

The clonotype was recovered from a human donor in good health (CMV status not recorded). Some clones in this sample may be carry-over from other donors' samples. The chain couples TRBV3-1 to TRBJ2-7; D may be TRBD2 (6 bases). Sample: cultured PBMCs, taken from culture after CMV antigen stimulation. CDR3 coding DNA: TGTGCCAGCAGCCTATCGTATAGCGGAAACTACGAGCAGTACGTC. It translates to CASSLSYSGNYEQYV.